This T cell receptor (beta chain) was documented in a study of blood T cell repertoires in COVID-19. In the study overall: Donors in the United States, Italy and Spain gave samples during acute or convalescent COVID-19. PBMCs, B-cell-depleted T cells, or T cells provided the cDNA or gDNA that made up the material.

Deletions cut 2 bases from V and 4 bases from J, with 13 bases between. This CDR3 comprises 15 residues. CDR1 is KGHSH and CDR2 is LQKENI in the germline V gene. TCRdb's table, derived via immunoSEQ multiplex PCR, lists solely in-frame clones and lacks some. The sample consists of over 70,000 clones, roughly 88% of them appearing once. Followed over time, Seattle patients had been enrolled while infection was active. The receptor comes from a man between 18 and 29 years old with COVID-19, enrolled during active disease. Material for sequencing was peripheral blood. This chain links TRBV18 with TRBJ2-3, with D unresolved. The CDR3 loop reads CASSPSGQYADTQYF. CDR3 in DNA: TGTGCCAGCTCACCAAGTGGGCAGTACGCAGATACGCAGTATTTT.